The 25 T cell receptor beta chains in this list originate from one sample, sequenced in a study of shared clonotypes between healthy human individuals. The data were produced by immunoSEQ multiplex PCR, yet TCRdb's version contains in-frame clones alone and is incomplete. Of around 600,000 clones in the sample, around 97% are singletons; the top ten hold less than 0.065%. Sequencing was performed on naive CD4+ T cells sorted from blood. Indicated subset: CD45RA+ positively selected. The receptors here all came from a woman in her twenties or thirties in good health.

This clone occurred a few times. The chain employs TRBV5-4 and TRBJ2-7; D gene uncertain. The CDR3 length is 11 residues. Trimming pared 1 base from V and 5 bases from J, leaving 4 bases between. The germline V gene has CDR1 SGHNT and CDR2 YYREEE (reference sequence). The CDR3 DNA sequence: TGTGCCAGCAGCTTGCTGAACGAGCAGTACTTC. It specifies CASSLLNEQYF.

The V gene is TRBV5-1, the J gene TRBJ2-5; no reliable D call. The V end was cut by 0 bases, the J end by 2 bases, with 8 bases between. The V gene's germline CDR1 is SGHRS and CDR2 YFSETQ. The CDR3 covers 14 residues. For the CDR3, the DNA is TGCGCCAGCAGCTTGGGCGGAAAACAAGAGACCCAGTACTTC. Translation gives CASSLGGKQETQYF.

The genes are TRBV11-2 and TRBJ2-1, with 16 bases fitting TRBD2. The V gene's germline CDR1 is SGHAT and CDR2 FQNNGV. The CDR3 contains 18 residues. V shed 5 bases, J shed 0 bases, and the junction held 4 bases outside the gene matches. CDR3 in DNA: TGTGCCAGCAGCCCCGGGACTAGCGGGAGGGACTCCTACAATGAGCAGTTCTTC. Its protein is CASSPGTSGRDSYNEQFF.

The gene calls are TRBV30 and TRBJ2-5, with 11 bases that match TRBD2. The ends lost 2 bases at V and 0 bases at J; junction bases unmatched: 8. Germline V lookup: CDR1 GTSNPN, CDR2 SVGIG (reference sequence). This CDR3 spans 17 amino acids. Here the CDR3 DNA reads TGTGCCTGGAGTTGGCTAGCGGGAGGCCCGTACCAAGAGACCCAGTACTTC. It specifies CAWSWLAGGPYQETQYF.

The rearrangement uses TRBV28 and TRBJ2-7, with 12 positions matching TRBD2. The CDR3 has 15 residues. CDR1 is MDHEN, CDR2 SYDVKM, per germline. The V and J ends lost 6 bases and 6 bases, in that order; junction bases with no gene match: 9. The CDR3 DNA sequence: TGTGCCAGCAGCCCTGGGACTAGCGGGCGTCTCGAGCAGTACTTC. This translates into CASSPGTSGRLEQYF.

V is TRBV6-5 and J is TRBJ1-1; D gene unclear. Trimming shortened V by 2 bases and J by 7 bases, and 17 bases separated the two germline ends. Looked up from germline, CDR1 is MNHEY and CDR2 is SVGAGI. The CDR3 is made up of 15 amino acids. The CDR3 DNA is TGTGCCAGCAGTTACACCGTGACCGGGATGTTTGAAGCTTTCTTT. Protein sequence: CASSYTVTGMFEAFF.

The gene calls are TRBV5-1 and TRBJ1-5, with D perhaps TRBD1 (5 bases). CDR3 length: 14 amino acids. V was pared by 4 bases and J by 5 bases, with 13 bases between. Germline assignment: CDR1 SGHRS and CDR2 YFSETQ. The CDR3 nucleotides are TGCGCCAGCAGCCCAATTGAGGGACATCAGCCCCAGCATTTT. Protein sequence: CASSPIEGHQPQHF.

The rearrangement links TRBV19 to TRBJ1-1; possibly TRBD1 for D (5 bases). The CDR3 length is 12 residues. CDR1 is LNHDA and CDR2 is SQIVND in the germline V gene (reference sequence). Trimming shortened V by 4 bases and J by 8 bases, and 11 bases separated the two germline ends. CDR3 DNA: TGTGCCAGTAGTAAAGGTGCAGGGGAAGCTTTCTTT. Residues: CASSKGAGEAFF.

V and J are TRBV10-1 and TRBJ2-7; D could derive from TRBD1 or TRBD2 (5 bases each). The V end was cut by 6 bases, the J end by 7 bases, with 19 bases between. CDR3 length: 14 amino acids. CDR1 is WNHNN and CDR2 is SYGVQD in the germline V gene (reference sequence). The CDR3 sequence is CASSPGTAVLEQYF. The CDR3 nucleotides read TGCGCCAGCAGCCCCGGGACGGCCGTCTTGGAGCAGTACTTC.

The chain has TRBV19 and TRBJ2-1, with TRBD2 matching over 15 bases. The V gene's germline CDR1 is LNHDA and CDR2 SQIVND (reference sequence). CDR3 length equals 19 residues. The junction had 15 bases not matched to a gene; V was cut back by 5 bases and J by 7 bases. The CDR3 DNA is TGTGCCAGTAGTTCGATCCTACCGGGACTAGCGGGAGGAGGTAATGAGCAGTTCTTC. Residues: CASSSILPGLAGGGNEQFF.

The J gene is TRBJ1-1, the V gene TRBV6-6; possibly TRBD1 for D (5 bases). Between the trimmed V and J ends, which lost 4 bases and 1 base, there was a span of 10 bases. This CDR3 has 14 residues. Germline lookup yields CDR1 MNHNY and CDR2 SVGAGI (reference sequence). CDR3 bases: TGTGCCAGCAGTTGGACCGGGACGAACACTGAAGCTTTCTTT. Protein sequence: CASSWTGTNTEAFF.

In its sample, this clone was seen once. This sequence joins TRBV15 and TRBJ1-1; no firm D call. The ends were cut back, 3 bases at V and 3 bases at J, with 11 bases in the middle. Germline assignment: CDR1 LNHNV and CDR2 YYDKDF (reference sequence). The CDR3 is made up of 14 amino acids. The CDR3 sequence: CATSSSVAHTEAFF. The CDR3 coding sequence is TGTGCCACCAGCAGTTCCGTGGCCCACACTGAAGCTTTCTTT.

The chain has TRBV6-6 and TRBJ1-5, with D possibly TRBD1 on 6 matching bases. Trimming removed 2 bases at V and 5 bases at J, with 13 bases between. The CDR3 has 15 amino acids. Germline assignment: CDR1 MNHNY and CDR2 SVGAGI (reference sequence). The CDR3 loop reads CASSYGWGLDQPQHF. The DNA of the CDR3 is TGTGCCAGCAGTTACGGTTGGGGGCTGGATCAGCCCCAGCATTTT.

This chain uses TRBV5-1 with TRBJ2-7; D may be TRBD1 (6 bases). Trimming stripped 5 bases from V and 3 bases from J, with 12 bases between. CDR1 and CDR2 (germline): SGHRS, YFSETQ. The CDR3 is 13 amino acids. CDR3 loop: CASRRDTDYEQYF. The CDR3 nucleotides are TGCGCCAGCAGGAGGGACACTGACTACGAGCAGTACTTC.

On this clone: This CDR3 is also generated by other DNA sequences in the sample. This chain uses TRBV5-1 with TRBJ2-5; no definite D call. This CDR3 contains 12 residues. Looked up from germline, CDR1 is SGHRS and CDR2 is YFSETQ. V lost 1 base, J lost 5 bases, and 6 bases lay in between. This chain's CDR3 is CASSLTVETQYF. CDR3 DNA sequence: TGCGCCAGCAGCTTGACGGTTGAGACCCAGTACTTC.

The chain uses TRBV15 and TRBJ1-4, with a possible D match to TRBD1 (5 bases). The germline V and J ends were trimmed by 3 bases and 0 bases, with 17 bases remaining between them. There are 18 residues in the CDR3. Germline assignment: CDR1 LNHNV and CDR2 YYDKDF (reference sequence). The CDR3 sequence: CATSSLGAVRATNEKLFF. The CDR3, as DNA: TGTGCCACCAGCAGCCTAGGGGCAGTTAGAGCAACTAATGAAAAACTGTTTTTT.

V gene TRBV27 combines with J gene TRBJ1-1; D gene uncertain. The CDR3 is 14 residues long. Deletions cut 0 bases from V and 10 bases from J, with 15 bases between. Germline CDR1 MNHEY, CDR2 SMNVEV (reference sequence). Here the CDR3 reads CASSLSAGVLTAFF. CDR3 coding DNA: TGTGCCAGCAGTTTATCCGCAGGCGTCCTGACAGCTTTCTTT.

The chain uses TRBV2 and TRBJ2-5; TRBD1 aligns across 8 bases. Germline V CDR1 and CDR2: SNHLY, FYNNEI. This CDR3 contains 14 residues. With V trimmed by 4 bases and J by 5 bases, 6 bases remained unmatched. CDR3: CASSADRGRETQYF. CDR3 nucleotides: TGTGCCAGCAGTGCCGACAGGGGCCGGGAGACCCAGTACTTC.

V and J are TRBV7-6 and TRBJ2-1, with TRBD2 matching over 8 bases. The J segment lost 0 bases and the V segment lost 5 bases, leaving 3 bases of the junction unmatched. CDR1 and CDR2 from the germline V gene are SGHVS and FNYEAQ. The CDR3 is 15 residues long. The CDR3 region is CASSMTSDSYNEQFF. CDR3 nucleotides: TGTGCCAGCAGCATGACTAGCGACTCCTACAATGAGCAGTTCTTC.

The rearrangement links TRBV4-1 to TRBJ2-1; D remains unclear. The CDR3 covers 13 residues. Looked up from germline, CDR1 is MGHRA and CDR2 is YSYEKL. Trimming pared 1 base from V and 9 bases from J, leaving 10 bases between. The CDR3 DNA sequence: TGCGCCAGCAGCCAAGGGCCAGAGGTTGAGCAGTTCTTC. As protein: CASSQGPEVEQFF.

This chain uses TRBV20-1 with TRBJ2-3; D call uncertain. The CDR3 is 10 residues long. Trimming took off 6 bases at V and 4 bases at J, with 5 bases between the two ends. Germline-derived CDR1 and CDR2 are DFQATT and SNEGSKA (reference sequence). CDR3 in DNA: TGCAGTGCCACCTCAGATACGCAGTATTTT. As protein: CSATSDTQYF.

DNA of the CDR3: TGCGCCAGCAGCCCTGGTTTTGAGGGCACCGGGGAGCTGTTTTTT. Translated: CASSPGFEGTGELFF. V usage is TRBV5-1 and J usage is TRBJ2-2; maybe TRBD2 (5 bases). The V gene lost 4 bases and the J gene lost 4 bases, with 14 bases spanning the gap. The CDR3 sequence is 15 residues long. Germline values: CDR1 SGHRS, CDR2 YFSETQ. The full variable domain, with the rest looked up from reference TRBV5-1 and TRBJ2-2, is KAGVTQTPRYLIKTRGQQVTLSCSPISGHRSVSWYQQTPGQGLQFLFEYFSETQRNKGNFPGRFSGRQFSNSRSEMNVSTLELGDSALYLCASSPGFEGTGELFFGEGSRLTVL.

This clone was observed a single time. The gene calls are TRBV7-3 and TRBJ1-3; 9 bases align to TRBD1. Germline assignment: CDR1 SGHTA and CDR2 FQGTGA. The CDR3 extends over 13 amino acids. J gave up 7 bases and V 5 bases, and 3 bases lay outside the gene matches. The CDR3: CASSADRGNTIYF. The CDR3 DNA follows: TGTGCCAGCAGCGCTGACAGGGGGAACACCATATATTTT.

The chain carries TRBV19 and TRBJ2-2, with 8 bases aligning to TRBD1. V trimming: 6 bases; J trimming: 4 bases; junction bases outside the gene matches: 7. Per germline, CDR1 LNHDA and CDR2 SQIVND (reference sequence). The CDR3 sequence is 15 residues long. CDR3 sequence reads: CASRIQGASTGELFF. CDR3 nucleotide sequence: TGTGCCAGTAGAATTCAGGGGGCAAGCACCGGGGAGCTGTTTTTT.

The rearrangement uses TRBV5-4 and TRBJ2-1; TRBD2 agrees at 14 bases. With 4 bases clipped from V and 4 bases from J, the junction kept 4 bases outside the gene matches. Germline values: CDR1 SGHNT, CDR2 YYREEE (reference sequence). The CDR3 contains 16 residues. The CDR3 nucleotides read TGTGCCAGCAGCAGAGGGACTAGCGGGAGTTACAATGAGCAGTTCTTC. Amino acids: CASSRGTSGSYNEQFF.